The rows below give T cell receptor beta chains drawn from one sample of a study of metastatic and nonmetastatic thyroid tumors. Using MiXCR, TCRdb re-called clones from the PCR reads. The sample lists around 45,000 clones; approximately 4.1% were seen once. Sequenced input: blood. The receptor set was obtained from a female donor with papillary thyroid cancer or a benign thyroid nodule (not recorded which). Some clones in this sample may be carry-over from other donors' samples. The CDR3 runs from the conserved cysteine through the conserved F or W. D genes are given only for firm matches. Where a row states a size, it is once, few, many or the class of an expanded clone; other rows omit it.

D gene	V gene	clone size	J gene	CDR3 protein	CDR3 DNA
TRBD1	TRBV5-1	few	TRBJ2-7	CASSRTGTGARRGYEQYF	TGCGCCAGCAGCCGTACCGGGACAGGGGCGCGGAGGGGCTACGAGCAGTACTTC
TRBD2	TRBV12-5	NA	TRBJ2-7	CASALDGGGWTYEQYF	TGTGCTAGTGCCCTCGACGGGGGGGGGTGGACCTACGAGCAGTACTTC
NA	TRBV20-1	few	TRBJ2-1	CSAAVTEGYNEQFF	TGCAGTGCTGCCGTTACCGAGGGGTACAATGAGCAGTTCTTC
NA	TRBV6-1	medium-sized	TRBJ1-6	CASTSLGETPLHF	TGTGCCAGCACCTCCCTTGGGGAGACACCCCTCCACTTT
TRBD1	TRBV12-3/TRBV12-4	many	TRBJ2-3	CASSNDRGGSDTQYF	TGTGCCAGCAGTAATGACAGGGGCGGGTCAGATACGCAGTATTTT
NA	TRBV7-2	many	TRBJ2-3	CASSAFTDTQYF	TGTGCCAGCAGCGCCTTCACAGATACGCAGTATTTT
TRBD2	TRBV5-5	many	TRBJ2-1	CASSFLGLVFPNEQFF	TGTGCCAGCAGCTTCCTGGGACTAGTTTTTCCCAATGAGCAGTTCTTC
NA	TRBV2	few	TRBJ2-7	CASSVEYEQYF	TGTGCCAGCAGTGTGGAGTACGAGCAGTACTTC
NA	TRBV27	few	TRBJ2-7	CASSSSGLSYEQYF	TGTGCCAGCAGTTCGAGCGGGTTATCCTACGAGCAGTACTTC
NA	TRBV9	many	TRBJ1-1	CASSVDWNTEAFF	TGTGCCAGCAGCGTGGACTGGAACACTGAAGCTTTCTTT
TRBD1	TRBV30	many	TRBJ2-3	CALKRTGPSTDTQYF	TGTGCCTTAAAAAGGACAGGGCCAAGCACAGATACGCAGTATTTT
NA	TRBV19	many	TRBJ2-5	CASTSGYEETQYF	TGTGCCAGTACCTCCGGATACGAGGAGACCCAGTACTTC
TRBD1	TRBV6-1	NA	TRBJ2-2	CAIRGQGQSLCTGELFF	TGTGCCATCCGCGGACAGGGGCAATCATTGTGCACCGGGGAGCTGTTTTTT
TRBD1	TRBV20-1	NA	TRBJ1-4	CSASDRGGDEKLFF	TGCAGTGCGTCGGACAGGGGGGGGGATGAAAAACTGTTTTTT
TRBD2	TRBV6-5	few	TRBJ2-3	CASSYSTSVGISTDTQYF	TGTGCCAGCAGTTATTCGACTAGCGTGGGTATCAGCACAGATACGCAGTATTTT
NA	TRBV5-8	many	TRBJ2-1	CASSLRTEQFF	TGTGCCAGCAGCTTAAGGACAGAGCAGTTCTTC
NA	TRBV7-2	many	TRBJ1-2	CASSNYREGNYGYTF	TGTGCCAGCAGCAATTACAGGGAGGGTAACTATGGCTACACCTTC
TRBD2	TRBV6-1	medium-sized	TRBJ2-7	CASNRFASGATYEQYF	TGTGCCAGCAATAGGTTCGCTAGCGGGGCTACCTACGAGCAGTACTTC
TRBD2	TRBV18	NA	TRBJ2-5	CASSPRSGSRETQYF	TGTGCCAGCTCACCTAGAAGCGGGAGTCGAGAGACCCAGTACTTC
TRBD1	TRBV4-2	many	TRBJ2-5	CASSQRDRGETQYF	TGTGCCAGCAGCCAGAGGGACAGGGGAGAGACCCAGTACTTC